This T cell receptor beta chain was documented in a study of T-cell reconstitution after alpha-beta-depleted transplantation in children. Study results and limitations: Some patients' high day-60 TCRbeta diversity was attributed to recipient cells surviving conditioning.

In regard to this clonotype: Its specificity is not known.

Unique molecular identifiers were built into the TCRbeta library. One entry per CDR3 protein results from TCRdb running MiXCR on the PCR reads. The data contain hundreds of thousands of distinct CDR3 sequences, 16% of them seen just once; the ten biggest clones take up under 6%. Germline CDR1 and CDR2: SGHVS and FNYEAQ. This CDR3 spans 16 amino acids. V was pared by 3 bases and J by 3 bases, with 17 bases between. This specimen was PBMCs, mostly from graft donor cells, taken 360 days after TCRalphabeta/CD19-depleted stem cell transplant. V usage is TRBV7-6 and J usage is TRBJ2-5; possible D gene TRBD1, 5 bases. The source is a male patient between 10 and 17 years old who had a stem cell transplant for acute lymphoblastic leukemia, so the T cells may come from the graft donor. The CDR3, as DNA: TGTGCCAGCAGCTTTTTTTTGGGGCAGGCCAAAGAGACCCAGTACTTC. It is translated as CASSFFLGQAKETQYF.